These T cell receptor beta chains were read from a single sample in a study of cytomegalovirus exposure and HLA in healthy donors. The data were produced by immunoSEQ multiplex PCR, yet TCRdb's version contains in-frame clones alone and is incomplete. The data contain about 170,000 clones, 82% of them singletons. Material: PBMCs. These receptors all stem from a male donor in good health and CMV-seronegative. CDR3s include the opening cysteine and the closing phenylalanine or tryptophan. Fields, in order: J gene, D gene, clone size, V gene, CDR3 DNA, CDR3 protein. The D gene is left open where the match is weak. Clone size is shown for a subset of rows, as once, few, many or a class of expanded clone.

TRBJ2-7	TRBD1	NA	TRBV11-2	TGTGCCAGCAGCTCCATCAGGGGGCTAGTCTACGAGCAGTACTTC	CASSSIRGLVYEQYF
TRBJ2-1	TRBD1	NA	TRBV4-2	TGTGCCAGCAGCCCGATTAAAACAGGGGACGCTTACAATGAGCAGTTCTTC	CASSPIKTGDAYNEQFF
TRBJ2-5	NA	NA	TRBV21-1	TGTGCCAGCAGCACGGGGGGGCCTCGGGAGACCCAGTACTTC	CASSTGGPRETQYF
TRBJ2-7	NA	NA	TRBV14	TGTGCCAGCAGCCAGTACCGTGGACGGGGAACCTACGAGCAGTACTTC	CASSQYRGRGTYEQYF
TRBJ2-4	TRBD2	NA	TRBV28	TGTGCCAGCAGTCTTCTAGCGGGAGAGGGCATTCAGTACTTC	CASSLLAGEGIQYF
TRBJ1-4	NA	few	TRBV30	TGTGCCTGGAGTGTAGCAGGGGTCGGCGAAAAACTGTTTTTT	CAWSVAGVGEKLFF
TRBJ1-4	NA	few	TRBV5-4	TGTGCCAGCAGCTTCAGGGATAGGGATGAAAAACTGTTTTTT	CASSFRDRDEKLFF
TRBJ1-1	NA	NA	TRBV4-1	TGCGCCAGCAGCCTCACAATCAACAGGGTTGACACTGAAGCTTTCTTT	CASSLTINRVDTEAFF
TRBJ2-7	NA	once	TRBV5-4	TGTGCCAGCAGCTTTGACTACTACGAGCAGTACTTC	CASSFDYYEQYF
TRBJ2-7	TRBD2	NA	TRBV11-2	TGTGCCAGCAGCTGGACTAGCGGGGGGGCGTCATCCTACGAGCAGTACTTC	CASSWTSGGASSYEQYF
TRBJ1-1	NA	NA	TRBV6-5	TGTGCCAGCAGTCCTATTCAGGGAAGAACTGAAGCTTTCTTT	CASSPIQGRTEAFF
TRBJ1-5	TRBD1	NA	TRBV6-1	TGTGCCAGCACCCGGACAGGGGGCGTCGGTCAGCCCCAGCATTTT	CASTRTGGVGQPQHF
TRBJ2-5	NA	NA	TRBV4-1	TGCGCCAGCAGCCCAACAGGGTCCCAAGAGACCCAGTACTTC	CASSPTGSQETQYF
TRBJ2-3	TRBD1	NA	TRBV11-3	TGTGCCAGCAGCCCCCACGTCGGGACAGTCACAGATACGCAGTATTTT	CASSPHVGTVTDTQYF
TRBJ1-2	NA	NA	TRBV19	TGTGCCAGTAGTATTGGGTCACAGGCCCCCTATGGCTACACCTTC	CASSIGSQAPYGYTF
TRBJ2-3	NA	NA	TRBV21-1	TGTGCCAGCAGGGATAAAACAGGACAGACTAGCGGGAGGGCTACCGGAGATACGCAGTATTTT	CASRDKTGQTSGRATGDTQYF
TRBJ2-7	NA	NA	TRBV13	TGTGCCAGCAGCTCCTACAGGGTGGGCGACCACGAGCAGTACTTC	CASSSYRVGDHEQYF
TRBJ2-7	TRBD1	NA	TRBV6-6	TGTGCCAGCAGGCCAAAACCAGGACAGGGTGTAGACGAGCAGTACTTC	CASRPKPGQGVDEQYF
TRBJ2-7	NA	NA	TRBV7-3	TGTGCCAGCAGCTTAAGCGGCACCTACGAGCAGTACTTC	CASSLSGTYEQYF
TRBJ1-1	TRBD1	NA	TRBV4-1	TGCGCCAGCAGCCAAGACCCGACCGGGACAGGGGCCTATGAAGCTTTCTTT	CASSQDPTGTGAYEAFF
TRBJ1-2	TRBD1	NA	TRBV6-5	TGTGCCAGCAGTAGGACAGGGAATGGCTACACCTTC	CASSRTGNGYTF
TRBJ1-2	NA	NA	TRBV27	TGTGCCAGCAGTCCCCGGTCGGGACTCTATGGCTACACCTTC	CASSPRSGLYGYTF
TRBJ1-5	NA	NA	TRBV7-6	TGTGCCAGCAGCCCCAATAGCAATCAGCCCCAGCATTTT	CASSPNSNQPQHF
TRBJ1-4	NA	NA	TRBV6-1	TGTGCCAGCAGTGAACGGGGAGCCGAAAAACTGTTTTTT	CASSERGAEKLFF
TRBJ2-2	TRBD2	NA	TRBV7-6	TGTGCCAGCAGCCCGGGACTAGGTCACACCGGGGAGCTGTTTTTT	CASSPGLGHTGELFF
TRBJ1-3	TRBD1	once	TRBV6-1	TGTGCCACAAGGGACAGGGGGCTCCGGACGAACACCATATATTTT	CATRDRGLRTNTIYF
TRBJ1-2	TRBD1	NA	TRBV20-1	TGCAGTGGGGGACAGGGACTTGGCTACACCTTC	CSGGQGLGYTF
TRBJ2-1	TRBD2	NA	TRBV7-2	TGTGCCAGCAGCATAACTAGCGGGAGGATCAATGAGCAGTTCTTC	CASSITSGRINEQFF
TRBJ1-2	NA	NA	TRBV5-1	TGCGCCAGCAGCGTCGCCTCAGGGGCGTCTAACTATGGCTACACCTTC	CASSVASGASNYGYTF
TRBJ2-1	NA	NA	TRBV6-5	TGTGCCAGCAGTTACTCGGCAGGGCCAATGGATGAGCAGTTCTTC	CASSYSAGPMDEQFF
TRBJ2-5	NA	NA	TRBV2	TGTGCCAGCAGTGGGGGCCTCGGGGAGACCCAGTACTTC	CASSGGLGETQYF
TRBJ2-2	NA	NA	TRBV5-4	TGTGCCAGCAGCTTGGCTCTACTCACCGGGGAGCTGTTTTTT	CASSLALLTGELFF
TRBJ2-5	TRBD1	NA	TRBV15	TGTGCCACCACCTGGACAGGGGTGAAGACCCAGTACTTC	CATTWTGVKTQYF
TRBJ1-1	TRBD1	NA	TRBV11-2	TGTGCCAGCAGCGGAGACAGGGGTGAAGCTTTCTTT	CASSGDRGEAFF
TRBJ2-5	TRBD2	NA	TRBV7-6	TGTGCCAGCAGCCTCCCATGGACTAGCCGTCCAGAGACCCAGTACTTC	CASSLPWTSRPETQYF
TRBJ2-4	TRBD2	NA	TRBV7-8	TGTGCCAGCAGCCCCCGTAGCGGGTTAGCCAAAAACATTCAGTACTTC	CASSPRSGLAKNIQYF
TRBJ1-2	NA	NA	TRBV10-3	TGTGCCATCAGTCAGGCTACCCCCGAGAGTAACTATGGCTACACCTTC	CAISQATPESNYGYTF